Listed below are T cell receptor beta chains from one sample, sequenced in a study of regulatory T cells in long-lasting Graves disease. TCRdb analysed the multiplex PCR reads with MiXCR anew, one entry per CDR3 protein. The sample has 350,000 to 450,000 distinct CDR3 sequences, roughly 23% seen once. The sequences come from peripheral blood mononuclear cells (PBMCs), collected when the disease was refractory, from a patient treated with antithyroid drugs. The receptors stem from a female donor with Graves disease. Each CDR3 is given with its conserved first and last residue. D genes are given only for firm matches. Rows give clone size only sometimes, using once, few, many, or a class for an expanded clone.

TRBJ2-2 many TRBD1 TRBV28 CAIIGQGASGELFF TGTGCCATCATTGGACAGGGTGCCTCTGGGGAGCTGTTTTTT
TRBJ2-7 many NA TRBV15 CATSRGDYRGEQYF TGTGCCACCAGCAGAGGTGACTACCGAGGCGAGCAGTACTTC
TRBJ2-2 NA NA TRBV7-9 CASSPPPANTGERFF TGTGCCAGCAGTCCCCCGCCCGCGAACACCGGGGAGCGTTTTTTT
TRBJ1-4 many NA TRBV28 CASSAQDREKLFF TGTGCCAGCAGTGCCCAAGATCGTGAAAAACTGTTTTTT
TRBJ2-7 NA TRBD1 TRBV5-4 CASSPQGQGTYEQYF TGTGCCAGCAGCCCCCAGGGACAGGGTACCTACGAGCAGTACTTC
TRBJ1-3 NA TRBD1 TRBV20-1 CSASPGGTGAGNTIYF TGCAGTGCTTCTCCGGGAGGGACAGGGGCTGGAAACACCATATATTTT
TRBJ1-1 NA NA TRBV19 CAPFSVPPGLNTEAFF TGTGCCCCATTCTCCGTGCCGCCAGGGCTCAACACTGAAGCTTTCTTT
TRBJ2-5 NA NA TRBV5-1 CASSLTQTTQYF TGCGCCAGCAGCTTGACCCAGACGACCCAGTACTTC
TRBJ1-5 many NA TRBV28 CASSLGFRASNQPQHF TGTGCCAGCAGTTTGGGCTTCAGGGCCAGCAATCAGCCCCAGCATTTT
TRBJ2-5 many NA TRBV7-2 CASSLAGGSGETQYF TGTGCCAGCAGCTTAGCGGGGGGCAGCGGGGAGACCCAGTACTTC
TRBJ1-5 few TRBD1 TRBV19 CASSPGGAKGNQPQHF TGTGCCAGTAGCCCAGGGGGGGCGAAAGGCAATCAGCCCCAGCATTTT
TRBJ1-2 many TRBD1 TRBV5-1 CASSKDRTGANYGYTF TGCGCCAGCAGCAAAGATAGGACAGGGGCTAACTATGGCTACACCTTC
TRBJ2-3 few NA TRBV20-1 CSARDTSDTQYF TGCAGTGCTAGAGATACTTCGGATACGCAGTATTTT
TRBJ1-5 NA NA TRBV20-1 CSARQGLNQPQHF TGCAGTGCTAGACAGGGCCTAAATCAGCCCCAGCATTTT
TRBJ2-2 many TRBD1 TRBV29-1 CSVAYRGLRELFF TGCAGCGTTGCCTACAGGGGTTTGAGGGAGCTGTTTTTT
TRBJ2-1 NA TRBD2 TRBV5-1 CASSFWTSGRNEQFF TGCGCCAGCAGCTTTTGGACTAGCGGGAGGAATGAGCAGTTCTTC
TRBJ1-4 NA NA TRBV5-1 CASSSGGSGEKLFF TGCGCCAGCAGCTCCGGGGGGTCCGGTGAAAAACTGTTTTTT
TRBJ2-1 NA TRBD2 TRBV11-2 CASSETSGTYNEQFF TGTGCCAGCAGCGAGACTAGCGGGACGTACAATGAGCAGTTCTTC
TRBJ2-7 NA TRBD2 TRBV27 CASSSQTSGAFQQYF TGTGCCAGCAGTTCACAGACTAGCGGAGCCTTCCAGCAGTACTTC
TRBJ2-3 NA NA TRBV12-3/TRBV12-4 CACSFLYTDTQYF TGTGCCTGCAGTTTCCTCTACACAGATACGCAGTATTTT
TRBJ1-4 NA TRBD1 TRBV2 CASRGQGNEKLFF TGTGCCAGCAGGGGACAGGGCAATGAAAAACTGTTTTTT
TRBJ2-7 many TRBD2 TRBV12-5 CASGLEGYTGRACPWYEQYF TGTGCTAGTGGTTTGGAAGGCTATACCGGGAGGGCCTGCCCATGGTACGAGCAGTACTTC
TRBJ1-4 NA NA TRBV9 CASSVEEGGPKLFF TGTGCCAGCAGCGTAGAGGAGGGGGGGCCAAAACTGTTTTTT
TRBJ2-7 many TRBD2 TRBV7-9 CASSQSSGYEQYF TGTGCCAGCAGCCAAAGTAGCGGGTACGAGCAGTACTTC
TRBJ1-2 many NA TRBV12-3/TRBV12-4 CASSLAGARGYTF TGTGCCAGCAGTTTAGCGGGGGCGAGGGGCTACACCTTC
TRBJ1-5 few NA TRBV29-1 CSVGDTRNQPQHF TGCAGCGTTGGGGACACGCGAAATCAGCCCCAGCATTTT
TRBJ2-5 many TRBD1 TRBV6-1 CASRKQGAGETQYF TGTGCCAGCAGAAAACAGGGGGCGGGAGAGACCCAGTACTTC
TRBJ1-2 many NA TRBV28 CASSLSLGRAGGYTF TGTGCCAGCAGTTTATCCCTCGGCAGGGCGGGTGGCTACACCTTC
TRBJ2-7 NA NA TRBV5-1 CASSVLGVTPTVLHEQYF TGCGCCAGCAGCGTGCTGGGGGTAACACCGACAGTTCTCCACGAGCAGTACTTC
TRBJ2-7 once TRBD2 TRBV27 CASSIASGRVPHF TGTGCCAGCAGTATAGCTAGCGGGAGGGTCCCTCATTTC
TRBJ2-7 few NA TRBV30 CAWKSAYEQYF TGTGCCTGGAAGTCGGCCTACGAGCAGTACTTC
TRBJ2-2 few TRBD1 TRBV20-1 CSAGQGLKSTGELFF TGCAGCGCCGGACAGGGATTAAAGAGTACCGGGGAGCTGTTTTTT
TRBJ1-1 NA NA TRBV5-1 CASVSGFGEAFF TGCGCCAGTGTATCAGGGTTTGGTGAAGCTTTCTTT
TRBJ2-1 NA NA TRBV6-5 CASGSMSREQFF TGTGCCAGCGGTTCAATGTCACGAGAGCAGTTCTTC
TRBJ1-3 few NA TRBV28 CASRNPTGELSGNTIYF TGTGCCAGCAGGAACCCAACAGGAGAACTCTCTGGAAACACCATATATTTT
TRBJ2-2 many NA TRBV10-3 CAISESTGPNTGELFF TGTGCCATCAGTGAGTCGACGGGACCGAACACCGGGGAGCTGTTTTTT
TRBJ1-5 NA NA TRBV28 CASSLMGPSGGGGQPQHF TGTGCCAGCAGTTTGATGGGCCCCTCCGGAGGGGGGGGTCAGCCCCAGCATTTT
TRBJ2-7 few TRBD2 TRBV9 CASSVELAGVGEQYF TGTGCCAGCAGCGTAGAACTAGCGGGAGTGGGGGAGCAGTACTTC
TRBJ2-3 NA TRBD2 TRBV2 CASWTSGSPLSTDTQYF TGTGCCAGCTGGACTAGCGGGAGCCCTCTTTCCACAGATACGCAGTATTTT
TRBJ1-1 many NA TRBV7-8 CASSASFLDTEAFF TGTGCCAGCAGCGCCAGCTTCTTGGACACTGAAGCTTTCTTT
TRBJ1-2 few NA TRBV20-1 CSATRANYYTF TGCAGTGCTACTAGGGCTAATTACTACACCTTC
TRBJ2-7 NA TRBD2 TRBV19 CASSIGRTSGRKVEQYF TGTGCCAGTAGTATCGGCCGGACTAGCGGGAGAAAGGTCGAGCAGTACTTC
TRBJ2-5 many NA TRBV12-3/TRBV12-4 CASSPRWGETQYF TGTGCCAGCAGTCCAAGGTGGGGAGAGACCCAGTACTTC
TRBJ1-1 NA NA TRBV19 CASRYNSDGRTEAFF TGTGCCAGTAGATACAATTCAGACGGGCGAACTGAAGCTTTCTTT
TRBJ1-3 NA TRBD1 TRBV10-1 CASSTGETGNTIYF TGCGCCAGCAGTACAGGGGAAACTGGAAACACCATATATTTT